This T cell receptor (beta chain) was sequenced for a study of blood T cell repertoires in COVID-19. The CDR3 loop spans 15 amino acids. CDR1 and CDR2 from the germline V gene are MGHRA and YSYEKL. V lost 5 bases and J lost 4; bases outside the gene matches: 10. Assay: immunoSEQ multiplex PCR; the TCRdb copy retains only in-frame clones and omits some. The sample has just over 95,000 clones; just under 90% are singletons. The sample consisted of peripheral blood. J is TRBJ1-1 and V is TRBV4-1, with 7 positions matching TRBD1. The TCR was taken from a human donor in a cohort sampled during active COVID-19. CDR3 nucleotide sequence: TGCGCCAGCAGCGGGCCAGGGGGGCGGGTCACTGAAGCTTTCTTT. This gives the protein CASSGPGGRVTEAFF.